This T cell receptor beta chain stems from a study of T cells in Graves' hyperthyroidism and ophthalmopathy. Findings and limits, study-wide: Through a model of 13 V-J features, ophthalmopathy was separated from stable hyperthyroidism.

RNA transcripts yielded amplified TCR beta CDR3 regions. During a first-round RT-PCR of the TCR CDR3, the HTBI primer set was used. Via MiXCR, TCRdb re-called the multiplex PCR reads, giving one row per CDR3 protein. The repertoire has about 560,000 distinct CDR3 sequences, about 43% of them found once; the top ten carry 8.2%. This clonotype has at least ten counts. The antigen is undetermined. Per germline, CDR1 SNHLY and CDR2 FYNNEI. The CDR3 spans 13 residues. With 7 bases removed from V and 6 bases from J, the gap between germline ends came to 16 bases. Pregnant or lactating patients were excluded, as were those with uncontrolled infection or other autoimmune disease. Each diagnosis drew on symptoms, thyroxine, TRAb, thyroid ultrasound and orbital computed tomography findings.

The V and J genes are TRBV2 and TRBJ2-7; D uncertain. The TCR sequence derives from a woman aged 18-29 years with Graves' hyperthyroidism. Input material: peripheral blood or thyroid tissue (not recorded which). CDR3 residues: CASIFVPGREQYF. The CDR3 nucleotides are TGTGCCAGCATTTTCGTCCCGGGCCGCGAGCAGTACTTC. Supplemented by reference TRBV2 and TRBJ2-7, the full variable domain reads EPEVTQTPSHQVTQMGQEVILRCVPISNHLYFYWYRQILGQKVEFLVSFYNNEISEKSEIFDDQFSVERPDGSNFTLKIRSTKLEDSAMYFCASIFVPGREQYFGPGTRLTVT.